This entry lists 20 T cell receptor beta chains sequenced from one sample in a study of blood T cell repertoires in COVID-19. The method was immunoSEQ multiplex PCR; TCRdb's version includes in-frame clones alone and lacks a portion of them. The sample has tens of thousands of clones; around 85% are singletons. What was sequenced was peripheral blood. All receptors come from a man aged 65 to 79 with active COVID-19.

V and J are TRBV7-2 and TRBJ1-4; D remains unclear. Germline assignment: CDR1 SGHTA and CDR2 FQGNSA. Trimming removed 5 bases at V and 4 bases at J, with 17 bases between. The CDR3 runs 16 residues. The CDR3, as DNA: TGTGCCAGCAGCCTAAACGTGCGGGGTGGTAATGAAAAACTGTTTTTT. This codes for CASSLNVRGGNEKLFF.

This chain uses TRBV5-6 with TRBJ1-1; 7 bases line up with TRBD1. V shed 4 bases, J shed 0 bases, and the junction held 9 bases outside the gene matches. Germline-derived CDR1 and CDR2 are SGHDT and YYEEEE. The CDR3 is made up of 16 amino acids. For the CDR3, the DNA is TGTGCCAGCAGCACTCGGGACAGTACAATGAACACTGAAGCTTTCTTT. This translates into CASSTRDSTMNTEAFF.

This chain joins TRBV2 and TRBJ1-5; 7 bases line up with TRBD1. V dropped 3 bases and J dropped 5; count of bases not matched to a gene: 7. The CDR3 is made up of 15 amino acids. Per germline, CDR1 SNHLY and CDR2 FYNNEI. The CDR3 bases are TGTGCCAGCAGTGACGATGGACAGGCGCATCAGCCCCAGCATTTT. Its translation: CASSDDGQAHQPQHF.

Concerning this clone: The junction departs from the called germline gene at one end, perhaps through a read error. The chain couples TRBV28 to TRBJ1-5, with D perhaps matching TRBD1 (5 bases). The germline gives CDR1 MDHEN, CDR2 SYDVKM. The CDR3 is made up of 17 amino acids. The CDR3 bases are TGTGCCAGCAGTTTCCCTACGACAGAATATAGCAATCAGCCCCTGCTTTTT. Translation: CASSFPTTEYSNQPLLF.

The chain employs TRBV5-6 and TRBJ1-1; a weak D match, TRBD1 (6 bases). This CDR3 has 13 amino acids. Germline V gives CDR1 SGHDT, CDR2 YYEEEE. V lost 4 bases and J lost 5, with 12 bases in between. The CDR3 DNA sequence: TGTGCCAGCAGCACAGGGATTAGGACTGAAGCTTTCTTT. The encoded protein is CASSTGIRTEAFF.

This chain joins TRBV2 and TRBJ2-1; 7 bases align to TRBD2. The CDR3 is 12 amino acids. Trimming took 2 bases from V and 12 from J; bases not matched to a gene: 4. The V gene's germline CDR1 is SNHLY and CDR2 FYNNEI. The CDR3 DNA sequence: TGTGCCAGCAGTGAATCCAGGGAGGGGCAGTTCTTC. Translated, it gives CASSESREGQFF.

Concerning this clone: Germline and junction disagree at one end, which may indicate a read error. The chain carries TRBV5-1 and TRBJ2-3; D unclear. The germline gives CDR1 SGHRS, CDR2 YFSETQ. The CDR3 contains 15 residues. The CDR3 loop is CASTLRSRSTDTQYF. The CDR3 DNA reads TGCGCCAGCACCTTGAGGAGCCGTAGCACAGATACGCAGTATTTT.

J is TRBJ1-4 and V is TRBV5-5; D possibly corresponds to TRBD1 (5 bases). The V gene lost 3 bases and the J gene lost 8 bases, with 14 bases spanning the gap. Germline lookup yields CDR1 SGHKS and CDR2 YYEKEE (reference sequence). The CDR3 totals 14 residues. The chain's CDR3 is CASSYIGAGEKLFF. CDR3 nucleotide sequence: TGTGCCAGCAGCTACATAGGGGCGGGAGAAAAACTGTTTTTT.

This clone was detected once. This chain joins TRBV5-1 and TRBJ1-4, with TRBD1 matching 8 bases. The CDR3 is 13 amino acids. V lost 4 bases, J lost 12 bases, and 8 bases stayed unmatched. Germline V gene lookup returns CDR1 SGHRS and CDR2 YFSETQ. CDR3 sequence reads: CASSRGQGEELFF. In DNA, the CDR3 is TGCGCCAGCAGCCGCGGACAGGGCGAGGAACTGTTTTTT.

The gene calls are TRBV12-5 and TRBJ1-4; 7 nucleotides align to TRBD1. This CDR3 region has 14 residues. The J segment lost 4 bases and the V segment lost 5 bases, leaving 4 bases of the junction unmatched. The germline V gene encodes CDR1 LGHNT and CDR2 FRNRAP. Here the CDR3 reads CASGAGQFNEKLFF. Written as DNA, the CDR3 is TGTGCTAGTGGTGCGGGACAGTTTAATGAAAAACTGTTTTTT.

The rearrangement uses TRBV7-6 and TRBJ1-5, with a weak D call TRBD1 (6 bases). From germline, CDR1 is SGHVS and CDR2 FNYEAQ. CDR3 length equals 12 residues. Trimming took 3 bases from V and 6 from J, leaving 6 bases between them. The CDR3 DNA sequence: TGTGCCAGCAGCTTCAGGGGTCAGCCCCAGCATTTT. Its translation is CASSFRGQPQHF.

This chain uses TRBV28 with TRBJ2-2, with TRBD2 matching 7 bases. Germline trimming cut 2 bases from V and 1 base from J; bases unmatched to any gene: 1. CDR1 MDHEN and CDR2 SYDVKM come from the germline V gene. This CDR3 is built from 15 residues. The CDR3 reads CASSLAGVNTGELFF. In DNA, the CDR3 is TGTGCCAGCAGTTTAGCGGGAGTGAACACCGGGGAGCTGTTTTTT.

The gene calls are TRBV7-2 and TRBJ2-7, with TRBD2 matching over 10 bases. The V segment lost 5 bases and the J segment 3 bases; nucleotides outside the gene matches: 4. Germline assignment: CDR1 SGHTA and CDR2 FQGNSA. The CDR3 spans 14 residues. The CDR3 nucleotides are TGTGCCAGCAGCCGGACTAGCGGTAACTACGAGCAGTACTTC. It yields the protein CASSRTSGNYEQYF. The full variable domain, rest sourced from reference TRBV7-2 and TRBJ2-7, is GAGVSQSPSNKVTEKGKDVELRCDPISGHTALYWYRQSLGQGLEFLIYFQGNSAPDKSGLPSDRFSAERTGGSVSTLTIQRTQQEDSAVYLCASSRTSGNYEQYFGPGTRLTVT.

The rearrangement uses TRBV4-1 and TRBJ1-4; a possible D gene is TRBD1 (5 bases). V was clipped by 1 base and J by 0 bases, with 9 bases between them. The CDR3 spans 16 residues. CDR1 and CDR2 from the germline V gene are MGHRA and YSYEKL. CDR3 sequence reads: CASSQGRVSTNEKLFF. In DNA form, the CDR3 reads TGCGCCAGCAGCCAAGGCAGGGTTTCAACTAATGAAAAACTGTTTTTT.

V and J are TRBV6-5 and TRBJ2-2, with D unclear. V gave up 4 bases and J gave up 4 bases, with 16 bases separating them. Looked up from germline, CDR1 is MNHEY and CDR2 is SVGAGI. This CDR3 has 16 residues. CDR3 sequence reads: CASSSPSNSLTGELFF. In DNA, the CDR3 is TGTGCCAGCAGTTCCCCATCGAACTCTCTCACCGGGGAGCTGTTTTTT.

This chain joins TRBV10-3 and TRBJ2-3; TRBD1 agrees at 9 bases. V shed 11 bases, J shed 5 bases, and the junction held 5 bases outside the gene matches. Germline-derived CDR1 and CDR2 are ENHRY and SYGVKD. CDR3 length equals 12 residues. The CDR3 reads CAVQGAGDTQYF. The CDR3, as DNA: TGTGCCGTACAGGGGGCGGGAGATACGCAGTATTTT.

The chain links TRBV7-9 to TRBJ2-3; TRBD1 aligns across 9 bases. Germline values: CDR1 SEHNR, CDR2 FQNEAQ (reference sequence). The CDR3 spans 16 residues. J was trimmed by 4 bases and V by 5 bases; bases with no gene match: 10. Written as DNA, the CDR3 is TGTGCCAGCAGCGGGAGGCCGGGACAGGGCCCAGATACGCAGTATTTT. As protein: CASSGRPGQGPDTQYF.

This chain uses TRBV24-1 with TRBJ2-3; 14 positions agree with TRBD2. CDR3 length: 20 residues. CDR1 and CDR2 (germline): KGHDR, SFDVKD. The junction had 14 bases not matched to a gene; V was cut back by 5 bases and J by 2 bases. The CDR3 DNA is TGTGCCACCAGTGGCCCGGGACTAGCGGGAGAGGGTGGATACACAGATACGCAGTATTTT. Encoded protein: CATSGPGLAGEGGYTDTQYF.

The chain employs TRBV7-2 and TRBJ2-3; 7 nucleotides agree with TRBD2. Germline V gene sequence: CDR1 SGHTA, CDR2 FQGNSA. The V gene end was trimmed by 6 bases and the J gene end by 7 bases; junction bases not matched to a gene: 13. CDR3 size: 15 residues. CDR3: CASSRGVWGANTQYF. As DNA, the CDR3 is TGTGCCAGCAGTCGGGGGGTATGGGGAGCGAATACGCAGTATTTT.

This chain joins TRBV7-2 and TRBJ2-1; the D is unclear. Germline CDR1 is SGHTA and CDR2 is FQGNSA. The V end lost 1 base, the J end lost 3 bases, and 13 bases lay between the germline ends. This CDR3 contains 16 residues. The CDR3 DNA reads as TGTGCCAGCAGCTTAGGCCGACTGGTTCTCTACAATGAGCAGTTCTTC. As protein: CASSLGRLVLYNEQFF. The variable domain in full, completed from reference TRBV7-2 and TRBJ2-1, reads GAGVSQSPSNKVTEKGKDVELRCDPISGHTALYWYRQSLGQGLEFLIYFQGNSAPDKSGLPSDRFSAERTGGSVSTLTIQRTQQEDSAVYLCASSLGRLVLYNEQFFGPGTRLTVL.